This T cell receptor beta chain was sequenced in a study of technical replicates of blood from a few donors (dated by TCRdb to the late 2010s). The library was made by the immunoSEQ multiplex PCR assay. In TCRdb, the immuneACCESS table is reduced to in-frame sequences with V and J assigned. These tables do not hold every clone; where another copy was compared, an unresolved V gene accounts for under half, and the others remain unexplained. The sample has about 56,000 clones on record, 90% to 95% of them singletons. The ten biggest clones cover 3.1% of the sample. With respect to this clone: Its antigen remains undetermined. No base qualities exist here, and no much larger clone lies one base off it.

Between the V and J ends, shortened by 3 bases and 7 bases respectively, the junction contains 15 bases. From the cysteine through the phenylalanine, the CDR3 covers 15 amino acids. Only the CDR3 DNA is retained, 45 bases long and in frame from the first base. CDR1 is given as ENHRY and CDR2 as SYGVKD, both from the germline V gene. The chain is made from TRBV10-3 and TRBJ1-4; the D gene is possibly TRBD1, with 5 bases matching. The receptor was derived from a human donor in good health. Some clones in this sample may be carry-over from other donors' samples. The specimen sequenced was PBMCs. The DNA reads TGTGCCATCAGTGACTTTGGGGGAGGGACTGAAAAACTGTTTTTT. Its translation reads: CAISDFGGGTEKLFF.